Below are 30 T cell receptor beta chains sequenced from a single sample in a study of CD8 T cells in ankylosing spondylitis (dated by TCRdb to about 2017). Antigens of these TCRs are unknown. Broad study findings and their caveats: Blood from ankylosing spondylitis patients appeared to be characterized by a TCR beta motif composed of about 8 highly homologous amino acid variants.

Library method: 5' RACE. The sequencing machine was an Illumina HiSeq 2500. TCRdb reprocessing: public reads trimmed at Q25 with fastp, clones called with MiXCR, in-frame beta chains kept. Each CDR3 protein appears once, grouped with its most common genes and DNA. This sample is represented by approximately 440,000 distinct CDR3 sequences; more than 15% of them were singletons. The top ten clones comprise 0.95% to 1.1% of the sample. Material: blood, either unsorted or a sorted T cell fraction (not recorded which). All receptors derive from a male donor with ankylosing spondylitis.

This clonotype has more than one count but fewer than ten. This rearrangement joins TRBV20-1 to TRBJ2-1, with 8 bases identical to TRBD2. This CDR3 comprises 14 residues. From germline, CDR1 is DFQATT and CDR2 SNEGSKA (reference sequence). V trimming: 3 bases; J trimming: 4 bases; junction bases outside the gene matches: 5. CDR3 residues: CSASGLAGYNEQFF. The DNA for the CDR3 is TGCAGTGCTAGTGGGCTAGCGGGTTACAATGAGCAGTTCTTC.

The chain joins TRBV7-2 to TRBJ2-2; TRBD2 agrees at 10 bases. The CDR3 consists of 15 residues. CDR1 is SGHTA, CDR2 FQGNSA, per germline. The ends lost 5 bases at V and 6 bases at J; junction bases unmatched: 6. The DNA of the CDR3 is TGTGCCAGCAGCCCGGGACTAGCGAGGGCCGGGGAGCTGTTTTTT. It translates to CASSPGLARAGELFF.

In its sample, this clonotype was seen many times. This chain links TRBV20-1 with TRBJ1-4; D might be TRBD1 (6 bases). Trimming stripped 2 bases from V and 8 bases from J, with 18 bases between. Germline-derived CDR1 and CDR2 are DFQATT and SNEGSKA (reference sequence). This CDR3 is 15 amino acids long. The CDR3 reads CSARRGDGGREKLFF. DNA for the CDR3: TGCAGTGCTAGACGCGGGGATGGGGGCAGGGAAAAACTGTTTTTT.

In DNA form, the CDR3 reads TGCAGTGCTACGGGCCTCCGAGGGGATGAGCAGTTCTTC. Its protein product is CSATGLRGDEQFF. The genes are TRBV20-1 and TRBJ2-1, with D perhaps given as TRBD1 or TRBD2 (5 bases each). CDR1 is DFQATT, CDR2 SNEGSKA, per germline (reference sequence). V lost 4 bases and J 8 bases, leaving 15 bases between the germline ends. The CDR3 sequence is 13 residues long.

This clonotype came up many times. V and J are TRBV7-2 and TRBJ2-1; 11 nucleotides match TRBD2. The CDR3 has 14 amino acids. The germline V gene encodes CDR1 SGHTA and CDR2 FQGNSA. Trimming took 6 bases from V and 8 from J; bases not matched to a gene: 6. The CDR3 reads CASSRLAGIHEQFF. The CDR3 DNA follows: TGTGCCAGCAGTCGACTAGCGGGAATTCATGAGCAGTTCTTC.

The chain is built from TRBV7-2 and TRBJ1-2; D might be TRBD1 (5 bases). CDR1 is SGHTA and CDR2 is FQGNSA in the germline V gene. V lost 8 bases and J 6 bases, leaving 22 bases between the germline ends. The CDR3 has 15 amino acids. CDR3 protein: CASGPNAGSGDGYTF. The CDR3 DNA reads TGTGCCAGCGGACCCAACGCCGGATCGGGGGATGGCTACACCTTC.

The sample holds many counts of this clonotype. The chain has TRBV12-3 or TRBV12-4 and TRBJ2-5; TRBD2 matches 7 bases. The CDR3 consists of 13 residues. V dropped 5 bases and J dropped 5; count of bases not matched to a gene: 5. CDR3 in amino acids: CASSRSGVETQYF. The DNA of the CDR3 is TGTGCCAGCAGTCGCAGCGGGGTGGAGACCCAGTACTTC.

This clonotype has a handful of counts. The CDR3 DNA is TGCGCCAGCAGCCGAAATTTCCAGTCTAGCGGGAGGGCCTACGAGCAGTACTTC. Its protein is CASSRNFQSSGRAYEQYF. V usage is TRBV4-3 and J usage is TRBJ2-7; TRBD2 aligns across 12 bases. Germline lookup yields CDR1 LGHNA and CDR2 YSLEER. V shed 4 bases, J shed 2 bases, and the junction held 12 bases outside the gene matches. The CDR3 runs to 18 residues.

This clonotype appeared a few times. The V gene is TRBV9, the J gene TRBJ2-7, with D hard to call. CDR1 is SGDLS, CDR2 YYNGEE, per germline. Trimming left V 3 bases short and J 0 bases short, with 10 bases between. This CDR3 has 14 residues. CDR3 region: CASSADTYSYEQYF. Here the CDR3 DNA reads TGTGCCAGCAGCGCCGACACCTACTCCTACGAGCAGTACTTC.

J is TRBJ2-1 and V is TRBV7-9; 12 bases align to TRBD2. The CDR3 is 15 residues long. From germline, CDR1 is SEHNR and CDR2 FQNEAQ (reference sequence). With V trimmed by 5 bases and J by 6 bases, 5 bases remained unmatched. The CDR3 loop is CASSPMTSGSNEQFF. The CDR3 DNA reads TGTGCCAGCAGCCCAATGACTAGCGGGAGCAATGAGCAGTTCTTC.

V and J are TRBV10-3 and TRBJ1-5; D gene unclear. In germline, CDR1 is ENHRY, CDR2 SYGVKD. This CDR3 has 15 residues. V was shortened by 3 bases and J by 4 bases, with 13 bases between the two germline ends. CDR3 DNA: TGTGCCATCAGTGATCATGGGGAAATGAATCAGCCCCAGCATTTT. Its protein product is CAISDHGEMNQPQHF.

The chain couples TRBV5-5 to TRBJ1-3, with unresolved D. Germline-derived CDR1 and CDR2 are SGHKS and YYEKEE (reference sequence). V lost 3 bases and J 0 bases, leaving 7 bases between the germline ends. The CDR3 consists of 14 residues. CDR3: CASSSETSGNTIYF. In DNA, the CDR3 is TGTGCCAGCAGCTCCGAGACCTCTGGAAACACCATATATTTT.

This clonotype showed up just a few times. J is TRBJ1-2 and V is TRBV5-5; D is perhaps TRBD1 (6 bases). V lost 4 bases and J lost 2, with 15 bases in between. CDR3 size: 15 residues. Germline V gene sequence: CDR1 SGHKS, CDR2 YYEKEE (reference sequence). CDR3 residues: CASSLQAQGNYGYTF. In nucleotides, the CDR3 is TGTGCCAGCAGCCTACAAGCGCAGGGGAACTATGGCTACACCTTC.

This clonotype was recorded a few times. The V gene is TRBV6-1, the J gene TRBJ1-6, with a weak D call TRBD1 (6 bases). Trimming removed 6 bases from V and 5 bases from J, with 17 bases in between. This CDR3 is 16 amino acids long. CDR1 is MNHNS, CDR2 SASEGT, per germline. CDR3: CASRALAAGDNSPLHF. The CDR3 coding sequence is TGTGCCAGCAGGGCCCTTGCGGCAGGGGATAATTCACCCCTCCACTTT.

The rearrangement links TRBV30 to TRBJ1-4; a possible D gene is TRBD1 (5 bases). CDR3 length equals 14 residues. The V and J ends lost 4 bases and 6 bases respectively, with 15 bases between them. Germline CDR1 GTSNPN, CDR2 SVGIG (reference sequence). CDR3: CAWNPGPNYEKLFF. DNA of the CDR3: TGTGCCTGGAATCCGGGACCGAACTATGAAAAACTGTTTTTT.

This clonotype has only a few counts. The CDR3 coding sequence is TGCAGTGCCCAGGACAGGGGTGCTGGCACAGATACGCAGTATTTT. This encodes CSAQDRGAGTDTQYF. This chain links TRBV20-1 with TRBJ2-3; 9 bases map to TRBD1. The CDR3 runs 15 residues. Germline-derived CDR1 and CDR2 are DFQATT and SNEGSKA (reference sequence). J lost 1 base, V lost 6 bases, and 8 bases had no gene match.

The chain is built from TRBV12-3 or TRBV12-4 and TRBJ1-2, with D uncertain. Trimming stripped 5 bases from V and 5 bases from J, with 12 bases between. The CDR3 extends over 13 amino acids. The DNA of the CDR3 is TGTGCCAGCAGTCCCAAACAGAGATATGGCTACACCTTC. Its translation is CASSPKQRYGYTF.

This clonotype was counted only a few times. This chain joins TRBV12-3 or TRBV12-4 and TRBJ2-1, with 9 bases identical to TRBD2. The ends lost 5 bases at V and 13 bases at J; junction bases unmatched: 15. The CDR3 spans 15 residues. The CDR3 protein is CASSRSGVAGEGQFF. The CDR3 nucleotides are TGTGCCAGCAGTCGATCTGGGGTAGCGGGAGAGGGACAGTTCTTC.

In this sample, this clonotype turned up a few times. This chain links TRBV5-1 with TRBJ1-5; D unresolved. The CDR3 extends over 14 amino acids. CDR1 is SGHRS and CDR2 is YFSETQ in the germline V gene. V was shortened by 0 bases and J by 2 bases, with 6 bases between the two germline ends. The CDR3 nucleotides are TGCGCCAGCAGCTTGGATGCGGGCAATCAGCCCCAGCATTTT. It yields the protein CASSLDAGNQPQHF.

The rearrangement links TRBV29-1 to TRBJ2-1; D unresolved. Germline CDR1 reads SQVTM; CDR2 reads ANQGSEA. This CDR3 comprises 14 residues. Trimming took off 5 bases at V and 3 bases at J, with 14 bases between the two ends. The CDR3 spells CSVTRRSVYNEQFF. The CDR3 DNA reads TGCAGCGTTACCCGACGGTCGGTCTACAATGAGCAGTTCTTC.

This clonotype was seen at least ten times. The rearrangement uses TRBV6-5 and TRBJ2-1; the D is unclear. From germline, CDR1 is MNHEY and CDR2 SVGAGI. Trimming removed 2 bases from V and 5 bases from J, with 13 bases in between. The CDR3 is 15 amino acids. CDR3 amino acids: CASSYVGIGHNEQFF. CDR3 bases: TGTGCCAGCAGTTACGTGGGGATCGGCCACAATGAGCAGTTCTTC.

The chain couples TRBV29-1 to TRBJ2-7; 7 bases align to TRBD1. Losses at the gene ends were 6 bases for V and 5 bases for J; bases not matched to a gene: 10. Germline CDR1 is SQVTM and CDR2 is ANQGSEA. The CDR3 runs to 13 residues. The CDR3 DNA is TGCAGCGTAACAGGGGATTCGCCTGACGAGCAGTACTTC. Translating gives CSVTGDSPDEQYF.

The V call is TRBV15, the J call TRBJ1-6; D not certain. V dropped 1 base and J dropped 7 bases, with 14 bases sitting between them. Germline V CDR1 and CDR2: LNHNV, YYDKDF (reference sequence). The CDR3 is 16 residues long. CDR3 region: CATSRVGLHRNSPLHF. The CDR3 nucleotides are TGTGCCACCAGCAGAGTTGGCCTTCACCGAAATTCACCCCTCCACTTT.

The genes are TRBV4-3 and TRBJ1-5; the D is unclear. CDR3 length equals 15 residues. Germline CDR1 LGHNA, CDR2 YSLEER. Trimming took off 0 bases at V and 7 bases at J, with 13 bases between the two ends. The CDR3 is CASSQDRVLGQPQHF. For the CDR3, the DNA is TGCGCCAGCAGCCAAGACCGGGTACTCGGCCAGCCCCAGCATTTT.

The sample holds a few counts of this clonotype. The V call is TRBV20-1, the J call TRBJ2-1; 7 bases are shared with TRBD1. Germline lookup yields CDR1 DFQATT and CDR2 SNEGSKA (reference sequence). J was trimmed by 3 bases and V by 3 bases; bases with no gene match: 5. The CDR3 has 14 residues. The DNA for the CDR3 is TGCAGTGCTAGTCGACAGGGTCTCTACAATGAGCAGTTCTTC. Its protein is CSASRQGLYNEQFF.

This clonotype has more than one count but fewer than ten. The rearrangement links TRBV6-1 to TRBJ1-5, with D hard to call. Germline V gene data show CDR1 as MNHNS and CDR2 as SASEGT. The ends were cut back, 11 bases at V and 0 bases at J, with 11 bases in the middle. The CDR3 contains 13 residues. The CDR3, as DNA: TGTGCCTGGTGGGTTTATAGCAATCAGCCCCAGCATTTT. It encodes CAWWVYSNQPQHF.

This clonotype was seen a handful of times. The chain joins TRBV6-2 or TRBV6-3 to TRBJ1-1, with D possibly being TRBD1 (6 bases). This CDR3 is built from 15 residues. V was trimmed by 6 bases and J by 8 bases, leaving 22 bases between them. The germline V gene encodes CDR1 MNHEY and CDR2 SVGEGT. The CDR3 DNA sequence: TGTGCCAGCAGATCAGCCCGGGACACCTTTTCCGAAGCTTTCTTT. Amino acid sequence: CASRSARDTFSEAFF.

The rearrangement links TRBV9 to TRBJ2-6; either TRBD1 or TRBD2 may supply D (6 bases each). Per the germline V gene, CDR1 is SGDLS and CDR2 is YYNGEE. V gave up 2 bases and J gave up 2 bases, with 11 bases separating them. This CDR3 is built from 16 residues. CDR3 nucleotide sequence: TGTGCCAGCAGCGTCCGGGGGCTGGCTGGGGCCAACGTCCTGACTTTC. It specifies CASSVRGLAGANVLTF.

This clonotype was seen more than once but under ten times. The CDR3 is CASSPPQSFGGYTF. The CDR3 nucleotides read TGCGCCAGCAGCCCCCCCCAGAGTTTTGGGGGCTACACCTTC. The chain has TRBV4-1 and TRBJ1-2, with unresolved D. This CDR3 is built from 14 residues. Germline lookup yields CDR1 MGHRA and CDR2 YSYEKL. V lost 4 bases and J lost 8, with 17 bases in between.

DNA of the CDR3: TGCGCCAGCAGTCCGGGACAGTTGGAATCACCCCTCCACTTT. It specifies CASSPGQLESPLHF. The chain uses TRBV5-1 and TRBJ1-6; 7 nucleotides agree with TRBD1. Germline assignment: CDR1 SGHRS and CDR2 YFSETQ. V lost 5 bases, J lost 10 bases, and 9 bases stayed unmatched. The CDR3 is made up of 14 amino acids.